This TCR beta chain derives from a study of T cells in Graves' hyperthyroidism and ophthalmopathy. Amplified regions were TCR beta CDR3 sequences from RNA transcripts. An initial round of RT-PCR targeting the TCR CDR3 relied on the HTBI primer set. MiXCR was run by TCRdb on the multiplex PCR reads, yielding one entry per CDR3 protein. The sample carries around 97,000 distinct CDR3 sequences, roughly 44% recorded once. This clonotype was seen at least ten times. The source of this sequence is a man between 35 and 55 years old with Graves' hyperthyroidism. Sequenced material: blood.

Written as DNA, the CDR3 is TGCAGTGCCAAGGGACAGGGCCTGGGCGAGCAGTACTTC. This sequence encodes CSAKGQGLGEQYF. This sequence joins TRBV20-1 and TRBJ2-7; 9 nucleotides agree with TRBD1. V shed 6 bases and J 6 bases; nucleotides not matched to a gene: 9. This CDR3 comprises 13 residues. The germline gives CDR1 DFQATT, CDR2 SNEGSKA (reference sequence).